These 30 T cell receptor beta chains originate from one sample sequenced in a study of blood T cells in healthy people across ages. A second PCR, run for roughly 7 to 11 cycles, used a sample-barcoded 5' primer plus a J-beta primer mix. MiXCR, applied by TCRdb to the 5' RACE reads, yields one record per CDR3 protein. The sample lists roughly 800,000 distinct CDR3 sequences, 53% occurring once. Sequencing used blood. These receptors came from an elderly man in good health.

Regarding this clonotype: Since a much larger clone is just one base distant, this may be a read error. The genes are TRBV2 and TRBJ2-5; D is possibly TRBD2 (5 bases). Germline loops: CDR1 SNHLY, CDR2 FYNNEI. The CDR3 runs to 13 residues. Here the CDR3 reads CTSTQVFGGTQYF. The CDR3 DNA reads TGTACCAGCACCCAGGTTTTCGGAGGGACCCAGTACTTC. Supplemented by reference TRBV2 and TRBJ2-5, the full variable domain reads EPEVTQTPSHQVTQMGQEVILRCVPISNHLYFYWYRQILGQKVEFLVSFYNNEISEKSEIFDDQFSVERPDGSNFTLKIRSTKLEDSAMYFCTSTQVFGGTQYFGPGTRLLVL.

The gene calls are TRBV20-1 and TRBJ1-1; D is perhaps TRBD1 (5 bases). This CDR3 spans 15 amino acids. Trimming took off 5 bases at V and 1 base at J, with 17 bases between the two ends. CDR1 DFQATT and CDR2 SNEGSKA come from the germline V gene (reference sequence). The CDR3 spells CSASLPGTANTEAFF. The CDR3 coding sequence is TGCAGTGCTTCACTACCCGGGACGGCGAACACTGAAGCTTTCTTT.

The chain combines TRBV24-1 with TRBJ2-1; D uncertain. The CDR3 extends over 12 amino acids. The germline V gene encodes CDR1 KGHDR and CDR2 SFDVKD. The ends were cut back, 0 bases at V and 11 bases at J, with 7 bases in the middle. For the CDR3, the DNA is TGTGCCACCAGTGATTTGCCCGGCAAGCAGTTCTTC. This gives the protein CATSDLPGKQFF.

This sequence joins TRBV20-1 and TRBJ2-1; TRBD2 matches 11 bases. The V segment lost 5 bases and the J segment 5 bases; nucleotides outside the gene matches: 8. Germline loops: CDR1 DFQATT, CDR2 SNEGSKA (reference sequence). The CDR3 consists of 15 residues. For the CDR3, the DNA is TGCAGTGCTCGAACACTAGCGGGAGTCCACAATGAGCAGTTCTTC. Encoded protein: CSARTLAGVHNEQFF.

This chain links TRBV7-3 with TRBJ2-3, with 12 bases matching TRBD2. This CDR3 has 17 residues. Looked up from germline, CDR1 is SGHTA and CDR2 is FQGTGA. Losses at the gene ends were 5 bases for V and 1 base for J; bases not matched to a gene: 7. The CDR3 reads CASSPTSGSGGTDTQYF. In DNA, the CDR3 is TGTGCCAGCAGCCCGACTAGCGGGAGTGGAGGCACAGATACGCAGTATTTT.

This chain links TRBV10-3 with TRBJ2-1; 8 bases match TRBD2. From germline, CDR1 is ENHRY and CDR2 SYGVKD. Germline trimming cut 7 bases from V and 7 bases from J; bases unmatched to any gene: 9. The CDR3 is 14 amino acids. The CDR3 region has the DNA TGTGCCATCAAGCGCGGGGGGCTCCCAAATGAGCAGTTCTTC. Translating it yields CAIKRGGLPNEQFF.

This clonotype was counted a few times. The CDR3 is CASSFTESSYNEQFF. CDR3 nucleotides: TGCGCCAGCAGCTTCACCGAGAGCTCCTACAATGAGCAGTTCTTC. The chain employs TRBV5-1 and TRBJ2-1; D ambiguous. Trimming took off 2 bases at V and 0 bases at J, with 9 bases between the two ends. The CDR3 is 15 amino acids. CDR1 is SGHRS, CDR2 YFSETQ, per germline.

The rearrangement uses TRBV7-2 and TRBJ2-1; possible D gene TRBD2, 5 bases. Germline-derived CDR1 and CDR2 are SGHTA and FQGNSA. V lost 8 bases and J 2 bases, leaving 13 bases between the germline ends. The CDR3 contains 14 residues. CDR3 DNA sequence: TGTGCCAGCCATCGTGAGAGGGCCTACAATGAGCAGTTCTTC. The encoded protein is CASHRERAYNEQFF.

V usage is TRBV28 and J usage is TRBJ1-2, with a weak D call TRBD1 (6 bases). V was trimmed by 2 bases and J by 6 bases, leaving 19 bases between them. The CDR3 sequence is 16 residues long. The germline V gene encodes CDR1 MDHEN and CDR2 SYDVKM. The CDR3 bases are TGTGCCAGCAGTTTAAGGACAGTCGGGGTTGCCCATGGCTACACCTTC. It specifies CASSLRTVGVAHGYTF.

V is TRBV6-6 and J is TRBJ2-5, with 8 bases matching TRBD1. V dropped 5 bases and J dropped 4; count of bases not matched to a gene: 6. CDR1 and CDR2 from the germline V gene are MNHNY and SVGAGI (reference sequence). The CDR3 totals 14 residues. DNA of the CDR3: TGTGCCAGCAGTGGACAGGGTCTATTAGAGACCCAGTACTTC. This encodes CASSGQGLLETQYF.

The CDR3 sequence is CSARDWRDEREKLFF. The CDR3 DNA follows: TGCAGTGCTAGAGATTGGCGGGACGAACGCGAAAAACTGTTTTTT. This chain joins TRBV20-1 and TRBJ1-4; weak D call: TRBD1 (5 bases). Germline lookup yields CDR1 DFQATT and CDR2 SNEGSKA (reference sequence). The CDR3 consists of 15 residues. V was pared by 0 bases and J by 8 bases, with 16 bases between.

The chain is built from TRBV9 and TRBJ1-2, with no clear D. Deletions cut 0 bases from V and 6 bases from J, with 15 bases between. The CDR3 runs to 15 residues. Looked up from germline, CDR1 is SGDLS and CDR2 is YYNGEE. DNA of the CDR3: TGTGCCAGCAGCGTAGTAGGCCCATCCAGCGATGGCTACACCTTC. It yields the protein CASSVVGPSSDGYTF.

The CDR3 sequence is CASSHRVFGSNQPQHF. The CDR3 DNA reads TGTGCCAGCAGCCATAGGGTGTTTGGGAGCAATCAGCCCCAGCATTTT. The rearrangement uses TRBV7-8 and TRBJ1-5; D gene unclear. With 5 bases removed from V and 1 base from J, the gap between germline ends came to 15 bases. The germline CDR1 and CDR2 sequences are SGHVS and FQNEAQ. The CDR3 is 16 residues long.

Concerning this clonotype: A read error may be the cause here, since a much bigger clone is one base away. This chain connects TRBV29-1 to TRBJ2-5, with D tentatively TRBD1 (6 bases). CDR3 length: 15 amino acids. V was shortened by 7 bases and J by 1 base, with 19 bases between the two germline ends. Germline V gene sequence: CDR1 SQVTM, CDR2 ANQGSEA. The CDR3: CSADSRGIVQETQYF. DNA of the CDR3: TGCAGCGCTGACTCCAGGGGTATTGTCCAAGAGACCCAGTACTTC. Full variable domain (outside the CDR3, taken from reference TRBV29-1 and TRBJ2-5): SAVISQKPSRDICQRGTSLTIQCQVDSQVTMMFWYRQQPGQSLTLIATANQGSEATYESGFVIDKFPISRPNLTFSTLTVSNMSPEDSSIYLCSADSRGIVQETQYFGPGTRLLVL.

This sequence joins TRBV5-1 and TRBJ1-1; D possibly corresponds to TRBD1 (6 bases). Trimming removed 0 bases from V and 7 bases from J, with 13 bases in between. The CDR3 runs 14 residues. Germline-derived CDR1 and CDR2 are SGHRS and YFSETQ. CDR3 DNA: TGCGCCAGCAGCTTGGGGGGGGGCGGAGGTGAAGCTTTCTTT. Its protein is CASSLGGGGGEAFF.

Only a few counts were recorded for this clonotype. The V and J genes are TRBV20-1 and TRBJ2-3; TRBD2 is a possible D gene (6 bases). The germline CDR1 and CDR2 sequences are DFQATT and SNEGSKA (reference sequence). Trimming cost V 0 bases and J 0 bases, with 10 bases left between them. The CDR3 covers 15 residues. The CDR3 DNA is TGCAGTGCTAGAGAGGCTAGCGTTAGCACAGATACGCAGTATTTT. Protein sequence: CSAREASVSTDTQYF.

The chain recombines TRBV5-1 with TRBJ2-3, with a tentative D call TRBD1 (6 bases). V lost 0 bases, J lost 1 base, and 18 bases lay in between. The length of the CDR3 is 18 residues. Per the germline V gene, CDR1 is SGHRS and CDR2 is YFSETQ. In nucleotides, the CDR3 is TGCGCCAGCAGCTTGGTTACAGGGAACCCTATCGGCACAGATACGCAGTATTTT. Its translation: CASSLVTGNPIGTDTQYF.

The chain links TRBV20-1 to TRBJ2-4; 11 bases are a match to TRBD2. Germline lookup yields CDR1 DFQATT and CDR2 SNEGSKA (reference sequence). This CDR3 contains 18 residues. DNA for the CDR3: TGCAGCGGCGCCCTTAGCGGGAGGGCCGGGGTAGCCAAAAACATTCAGTACTTC. Encoded protein: CSGALSGRAGVAKNIQYF.

The rearrangement uses TRBV20-1 and TRBJ2-7; no clear D. This CDR3 spans 11 amino acids. The ends were cut back, 8 bases at V and 7 bases at J, with 15 bases in the middle. CDR1 is DFQATT, CDR2 SNEGSKA, per germline (reference sequence). The CDR3 coding sequence is TGCAGTACCACCAGCGAACGAGAGCAGTACTTC. Its translation: CSTTSEREQYF.

This clonotype showed up just a few times. The chain combines TRBV28 with TRBJ2-7, with D unresolved. CDR3 length: 12 amino acids. Looked up from germline, CDR1 is MDHEN and CDR2 is SYDVKM. The V gene lost 6 bases and the J gene lost 6 bases, with 12 bases spanning the gap. Here the CDR3 DNA reads TGTGCCAGCAGCCCCTTCAGAGGCGAGCAGTACTTC. Residues: CASSPFRGEQYF.

This clonotype has a handful of counts. The gene calls are TRBV7-2 and TRBJ2-5; maybe TRBD1 (6 bases). The length of the CDR3 is 12 residues. Trimming stripped 5 bases from V and 6 bases from J, with 10 bases between. Germline V gene sequence: CDR1 SGHTA, CDR2 FQGNSA. The CDR3, as DNA: TGTGCCAGCAGCGCCAGGGGAAAGACCCAGTACTTC. This codes for CASSARGKTQYF.

The chain combines TRBV2 with TRBJ2-3; D is unresolved. V was cut by 3 bases and J by 5 bases, with 3 bases left in between. CDR3 size: 11 residues. Germline assignment: CDR1 SNHLY and CDR2 FYNNEI. Here the CDR3 DNA reads TGTGCCAGCAGTGAGGAAGATACGCAGTATTTT. It translates to CASSEEDTQYF.

J is TRBJ2-7 and V is TRBV5-1, with 13 bases identical to TRBD2. Germline values: CDR1 SGHRS, CDR2 YFSETQ. V lost 4 bases, J lost 0 bases, and 10 bases stayed unmatched. The CDR3 consists of 18 residues. The DNA for the CDR3 is TGCGCCAGCAGCCCATTCGGGACTAGCGGGACCAGCTCCTACGAGCAGTACTTC. Protein sequence: CASSPFGTSGTSSYEQYF.

The chain carries TRBV6-6 and TRBJ2-5, with D possibly being TRBD1 or TRBD2 (5 bases each). The J call may be in error: the DNA end matches TRBJ2-7 better. This CDR3 is built from 14 residues. Germline loops: CDR1 MNHNY, CDR2 SVGAGI (reference sequence). The CDR3 bases are TGTGCCAGCAGTTACTCGGGACCTTCCTACGAGCAGTACTTC. Translating it yields CASSYSGPSYEQYF.

This clonotype was recorded a few times. This chain joins TRBV20-1 and TRBJ2-4; TRBD2 matches at 12 bases. V lost 0 bases, J lost 4 bases, and 7 bases stayed unmatched. The CDR3 covers 17 residues. Germline lookup yields CDR1 DFQATT and CDR2 SNEGSKA (reference sequence). CDR3 residues: CSARDTLAGGQKNIQYF. DNA of the CDR3: TGCAGTGCTAGAGATACCCTAGCGGGAGGGCAGAAAAACATTCAGTACTTC.

The chain joins TRBV25-1 to TRBJ2-5; TRBD1 matches 12 bases. CDR3 length: 17 amino acids. Trimming removed 6 bases from V and 5 bases from J; junction bases left unmatched: 13. Germline V gene lookup returns CDR1 MGHDK and CDR2 SYGVNS. The CDR3 loop is CASSLTGTGGRRETQYF. CDR3 nucleotides: TGTGCCAGCAGCCTTACTGGGACAGGGGGCCGTCGGGAGACCCAGTACTTC.

The chain recombines TRBV9 with TRBJ1-1, with D possibly matching TRBD1 (6 bases). V dropped 4 bases and J dropped 5 bases, with 15 bases sitting between them. CDR1 and CDR2 from the germline V gene are SGDLS and YYNGEE. The CDR3 consists of 14 residues. CDR3: CASSPEGGRTEAFF. CDR3 DNA sequence: TGTGCCAGCAGCCCCGAGGGGGGCCGGACTGAAGCTTTCTTT.

This clonotype was observed a few times. The V and J genes are TRBV20-1 and TRBJ2-4; 7 bases match TRBD1. The end of the DNA fits TRBJ2-7 better, so the J call may be wrong. CDR1 and CDR2 (germline): DFQATT, SNEGSKA (reference sequence). The CDR3 is 12 residues long. The CDR3 here is CSGRQGAYEQYF. The DNA of the CDR3 is TGCAGTGGCCGACAGGGAGCCTACGAGCAGTACTTC.

This chain links TRBV7-2 with TRBJ2-1, with D perhaps matching TRBD1 (5 bases). V dropped 0 bases and J dropped 10 bases, with 10 bases sitting between them. This CDR3 has 13 amino acids. Per germline, CDR1 SGHTA and CDR2 FQGNSA. The CDR3 loop is CASSLAQGWEQFF. Written as DNA, the CDR3 is TGTGCCAGCAGCTTAGCCCAGGGTTGGGAGCAGTTCTTC.

This clonotype has more than one count but fewer than ten. The chain employs TRBV7-2 and TRBJ2-7; 9 bases fit TRBD2. The J segment lost 2 bases and the V segment lost 4 bases, leaving 6 bases of the junction unmatched. Germline V gene lookup returns CDR1 SGHTA and CDR2 FQGNSA. The CDR3 loop spans 15 amino acids. CDR3 nucleotide sequence: TGTGCCAGCAGCTCCCAGACTAGCGGAGCCTACGAGCAGTACTTC. It is translated as CASSSQTSGAYEQYF.